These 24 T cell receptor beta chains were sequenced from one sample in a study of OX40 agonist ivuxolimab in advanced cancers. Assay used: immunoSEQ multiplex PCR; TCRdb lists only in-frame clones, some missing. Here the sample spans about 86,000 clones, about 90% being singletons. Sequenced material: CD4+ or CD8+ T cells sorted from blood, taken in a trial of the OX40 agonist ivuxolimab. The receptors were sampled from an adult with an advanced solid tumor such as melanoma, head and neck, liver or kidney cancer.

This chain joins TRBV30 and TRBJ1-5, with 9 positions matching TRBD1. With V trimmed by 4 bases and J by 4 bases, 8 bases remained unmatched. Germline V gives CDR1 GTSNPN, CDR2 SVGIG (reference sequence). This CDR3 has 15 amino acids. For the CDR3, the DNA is TGTGCCTGGAATCCAGGGACAGGGAATAATCAGCCCCAGCATTTT. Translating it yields CAWNPGTGNNQPQHF.

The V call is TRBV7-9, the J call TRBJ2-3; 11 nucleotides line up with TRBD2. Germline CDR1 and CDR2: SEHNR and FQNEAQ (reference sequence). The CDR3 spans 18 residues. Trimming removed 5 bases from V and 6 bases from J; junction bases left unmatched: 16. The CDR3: CASSKLYSGRASSDTQYF. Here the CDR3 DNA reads TGTGCCAGCAGCAAACTCTATAGCGGGAGGGCCAGTAGTGATACGCAGTATTTT.

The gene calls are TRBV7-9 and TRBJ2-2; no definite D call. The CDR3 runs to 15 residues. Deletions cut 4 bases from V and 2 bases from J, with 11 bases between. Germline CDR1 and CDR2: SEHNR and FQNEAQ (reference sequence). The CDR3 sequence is CASSSPGFNTGELFF. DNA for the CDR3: TGTGCCAGCAGCTCCCCCGGATTCAACACCGGGGAGCTGTTTTTT.

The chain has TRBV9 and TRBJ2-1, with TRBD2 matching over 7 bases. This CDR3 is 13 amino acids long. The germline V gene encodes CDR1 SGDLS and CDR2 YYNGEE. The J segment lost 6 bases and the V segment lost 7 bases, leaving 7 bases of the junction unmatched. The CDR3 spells CASDNGRSNEQFF. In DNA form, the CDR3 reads TGTGCCAGCGATAACGGGAGGAGCAATGAGCAGTTCTTC.

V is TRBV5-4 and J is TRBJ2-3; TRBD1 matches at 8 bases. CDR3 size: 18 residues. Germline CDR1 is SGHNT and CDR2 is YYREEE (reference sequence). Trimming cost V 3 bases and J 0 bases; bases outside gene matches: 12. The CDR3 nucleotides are TGTGCCAGCAGCTCCCCCAGGGGGCGAGACGCGAGCACAGATACGCAGTATTTT. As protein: CASSSPRGRDASTDTQYF. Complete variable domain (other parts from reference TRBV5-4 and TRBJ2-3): ETGVTQSPTHLIKTRGQQVTLRCSSQSGHNTVSWYQQALGQGPQFIFQYYREEENGRGNFPPRFSGLQFPNYSSELNVNALELDDSALYLCASSSPRGRDASTDTQYFGPGTRLTVL.

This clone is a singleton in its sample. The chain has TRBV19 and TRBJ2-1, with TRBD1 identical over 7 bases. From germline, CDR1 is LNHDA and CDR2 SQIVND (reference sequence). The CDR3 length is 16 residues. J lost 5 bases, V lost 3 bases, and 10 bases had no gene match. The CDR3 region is CASSILQTGSDNEQFF. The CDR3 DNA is TGTGCCAGTAGTATTCTTCAGACAGGGTCCGACAATGAGCAGTTCTTC.

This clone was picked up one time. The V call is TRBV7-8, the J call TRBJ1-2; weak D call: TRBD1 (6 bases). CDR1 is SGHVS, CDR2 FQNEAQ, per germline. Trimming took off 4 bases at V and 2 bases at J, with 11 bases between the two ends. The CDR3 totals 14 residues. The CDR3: CASSSEGGNYGYTF. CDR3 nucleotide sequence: TGTGCCAGCAGCTCCGAGGGGGGCAACTATGGCTACACCTTC.

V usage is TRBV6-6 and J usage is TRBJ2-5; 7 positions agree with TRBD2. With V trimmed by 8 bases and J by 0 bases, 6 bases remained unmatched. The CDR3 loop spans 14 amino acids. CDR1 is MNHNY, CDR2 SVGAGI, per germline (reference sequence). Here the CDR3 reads CASVGGGYQETQYF. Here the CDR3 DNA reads TGTGCCAGCGTCGGGGGAGGGTACCAAGAGACCCAGTACTTC.

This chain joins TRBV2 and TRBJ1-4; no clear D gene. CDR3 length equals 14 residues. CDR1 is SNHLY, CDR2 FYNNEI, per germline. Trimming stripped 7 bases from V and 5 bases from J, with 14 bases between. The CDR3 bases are TGTGCCAGCATTCTGTGGACGGGAAATGAAAAACTGTTTTTT. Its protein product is CASILWTGNEKLFF.

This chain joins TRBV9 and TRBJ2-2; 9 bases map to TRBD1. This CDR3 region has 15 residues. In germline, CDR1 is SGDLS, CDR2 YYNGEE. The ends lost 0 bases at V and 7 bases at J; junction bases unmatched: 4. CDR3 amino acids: CASSVVQGAGGELFF. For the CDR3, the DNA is TGTGCCAGCAGCGTAGTACAGGGGGCTGGCGGGGAGCTGTTTTTT.

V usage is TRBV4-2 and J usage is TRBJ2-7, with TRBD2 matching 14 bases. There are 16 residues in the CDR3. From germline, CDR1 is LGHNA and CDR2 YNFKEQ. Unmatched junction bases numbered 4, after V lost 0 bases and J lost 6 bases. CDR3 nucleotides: TGTGCCAGCAGCCAAGAGGGACTAGCGGGAGTTGGCGAGCAGTACTTC. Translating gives CASSQEGLAGVGEQYF.

The DNA of the CDR3 is TGTGCCAGCAGTTTATATGGCGGGGCCGGGCCCCAGCATTTT. Translated: CASSLYGGAGPQHF. The chain combines TRBV27 with TRBJ1-5; perhaps TRBD1 as D (5 bases). The CDR3 sequence is 14 residues long. Trimming left V 1 base short and J 9 bases short, with 13 bases between. Germline assignment: CDR1 MNHEY and CDR2 SMNVEV (reference sequence).

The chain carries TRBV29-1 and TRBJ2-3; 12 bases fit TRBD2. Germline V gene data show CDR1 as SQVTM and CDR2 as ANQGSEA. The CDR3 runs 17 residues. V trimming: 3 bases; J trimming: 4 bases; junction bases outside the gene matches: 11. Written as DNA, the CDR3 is TGCAGCGTTGAGCCTTCCAGACTAGCGGGAGTTCCAGATACGCAGTATTTT. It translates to CSVEPSRLAGVPDTQYF.

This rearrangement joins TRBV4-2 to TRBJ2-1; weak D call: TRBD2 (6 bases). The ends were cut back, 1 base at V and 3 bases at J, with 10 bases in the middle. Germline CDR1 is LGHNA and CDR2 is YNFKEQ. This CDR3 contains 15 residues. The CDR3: CASSQGSGGYNEQFF. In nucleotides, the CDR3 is TGTGCCAGCAGCCAAGGATCCGGGGGCTACAATGAGCAGTTCTTC.

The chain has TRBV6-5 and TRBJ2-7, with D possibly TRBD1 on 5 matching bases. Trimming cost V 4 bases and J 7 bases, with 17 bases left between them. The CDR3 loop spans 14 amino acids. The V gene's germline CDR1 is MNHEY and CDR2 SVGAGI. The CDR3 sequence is CASSWLGVSGEQYF. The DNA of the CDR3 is TGTGCCAGCAGTTGGCTAGGGGTGTCTGGAGAGCAGTACTTC.

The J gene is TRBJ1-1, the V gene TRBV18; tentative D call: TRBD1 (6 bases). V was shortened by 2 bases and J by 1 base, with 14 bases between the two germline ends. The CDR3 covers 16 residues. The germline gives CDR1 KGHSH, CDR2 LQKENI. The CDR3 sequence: CASSPVRGRGNTEAFF. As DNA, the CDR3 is TGTGCCAGCTCACCAGTTCGGGGCAGGGGGAACACTGAAGCTTTCTTT.

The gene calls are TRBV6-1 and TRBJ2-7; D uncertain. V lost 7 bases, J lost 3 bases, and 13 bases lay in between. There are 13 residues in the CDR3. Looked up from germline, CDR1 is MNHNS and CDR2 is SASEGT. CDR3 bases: TGTGCCAGCACCCGACAAGCCAGCTACGAGCAGTACTTC. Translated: CASTRQASYEQYF.

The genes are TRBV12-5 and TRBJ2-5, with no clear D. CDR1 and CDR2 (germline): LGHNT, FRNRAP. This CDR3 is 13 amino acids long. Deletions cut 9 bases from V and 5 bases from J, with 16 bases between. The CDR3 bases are TGTGCTAGCGAAGACGAGGCGCGGGAGACCCAGTACTTC. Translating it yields CASEDEARETQYF.

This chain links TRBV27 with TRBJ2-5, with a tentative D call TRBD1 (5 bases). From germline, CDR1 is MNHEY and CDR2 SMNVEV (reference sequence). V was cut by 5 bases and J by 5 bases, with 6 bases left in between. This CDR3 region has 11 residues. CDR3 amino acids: CASSPGETQYF. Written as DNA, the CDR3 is TGTGCCAGCAGTCCAGGGGAGACCCAGTACTTC.

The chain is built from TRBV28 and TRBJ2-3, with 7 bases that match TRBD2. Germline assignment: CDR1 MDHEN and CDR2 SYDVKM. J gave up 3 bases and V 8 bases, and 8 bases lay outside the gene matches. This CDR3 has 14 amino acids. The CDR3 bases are TGTGCCAGCTTGGCGGGAGTCGGTACAGATACGCAGTATTTT. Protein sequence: CASLAGVGTDTQYF.

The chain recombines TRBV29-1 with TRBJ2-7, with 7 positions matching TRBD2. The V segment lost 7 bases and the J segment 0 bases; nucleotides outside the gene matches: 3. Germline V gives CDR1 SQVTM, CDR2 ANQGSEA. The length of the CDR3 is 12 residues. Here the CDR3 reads CSGSSGSYEQYF. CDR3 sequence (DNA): TGCAGCGGATCTAGCGGCTCCTACGAGCAGTACTTC.

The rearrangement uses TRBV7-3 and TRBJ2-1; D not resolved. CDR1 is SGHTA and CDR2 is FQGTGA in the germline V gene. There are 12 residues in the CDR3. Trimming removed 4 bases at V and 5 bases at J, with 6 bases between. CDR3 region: CASSSQNNEQFF. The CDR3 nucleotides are TGTGCCAGCAGCTCCCAGAACAATGAGCAGTTCTTC.

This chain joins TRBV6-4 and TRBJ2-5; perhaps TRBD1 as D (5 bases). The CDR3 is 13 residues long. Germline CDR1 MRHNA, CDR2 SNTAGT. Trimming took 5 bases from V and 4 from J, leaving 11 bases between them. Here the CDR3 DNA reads TGTGCCAGCAGTATCAGGGTTGGAGAGACCCAGTACTTC. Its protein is CASSIRVGETQYF.

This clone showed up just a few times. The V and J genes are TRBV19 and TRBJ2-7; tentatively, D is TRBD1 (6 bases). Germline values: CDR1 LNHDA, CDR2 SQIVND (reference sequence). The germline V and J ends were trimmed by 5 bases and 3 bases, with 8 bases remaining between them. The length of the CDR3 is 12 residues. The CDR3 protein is CASSGQSYEQYF. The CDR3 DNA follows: TGTGCCAGTAGTGGACAGAGCTACGAGCAGTACTTC.